This is a list of T cell receptor beta chains from one sample in a study of CD8+CD57+ T cells in acquired aplastic anemia. A single record per CDR3 protein comes from TCRdb applying MiXCR to the reads. The sample has over 150,000 distinct CDR3 sequences; around 50% are singletons. Sequencing was carried out using sorted CD4+, CD8+, or CD8+CD57+ T cells (not recorded which) from PBMCs. All receptors derive from a human donor in good health, serving as a control. The CDR3 runs from the conserved cysteine through the conserved F or W. D genes are given only for firm matches. Clone size is shown for a subset of rows, as once, few, many or a class of expanded clone.

d_call	j_call	v_call	clone_size	cdr3_nt	cdr3_aa
NA	TRBJ2-7	TRBV20-1	many	TGCAGTGCTAGCCCGGGACTGATGACCTACGAGCAGTACTTC	CSASPGLMTYEQYF
NA	TRBJ2-7	TRBV7-9	NA	TGTGCCAGCTCCCCATTGACAGAGACCTACGAGCAGTACTTC	CASSPLTETYEQYF
TRBD1	TRBJ1-5	TRBV10-3	NA	TGTGCCATCAGTGAGTCCATCGGGACAGGTGATCAGCCCCAGCATTTT	CAISESIGTGDQPQHF
TRBD1	TRBJ2-2	TRBV15	NA	TGTGCCACCAGCAGAAGATTAGGGGGACAGGGGGGCGGGGAGCTGTTTTTT	CATSRRLGGQGGGELFF
TRBD1	TRBJ2-7	TRBV7-9	NA	TGTGCCAGCAGCTTAGGGACAGGGGAAGGGGTCTACGAGCAGTACTTC	CASSLGTGEGVYEQYF
NA	TRBJ1-1	TRBV12-3/TRBV12-4	NA	TGTGCCAGCAGTACCAGCTGGGGCACTGAAGCTTTCTTT	CASSTSWGTEAFF
NA	TRBJ1-3	TRBV2	NA	TGTGCCAGCAGTGGAGAGGTTCTTGGAAACACCATATATTTT	CASSGEVLGNTIYF
NA	TRBJ1-1	TRBV7-2	many	TGTGCCAGCAGCTTAGATCAGTTTGTTTTCTTT	CASSLDQFVFF
TRBD2	TRBJ2-3	TRBV18	NA	TGTGCCAGCTCACGTAGCGGGGGGGCTGATTCCACGCAGTATTTT	CASSRSGGADSTQYF
TRBD1	TRBJ1-1	TRBV29-1	NA	TGCAGCGCGGGACAGGGGGCTGTTGAAGCTTTCTTT	CSAGQGAVEAFF
NA	TRBJ2-1	TRBV2	few	TGTGCCAGCAGTGATCGAGGGGTATCCTACAATGAGCAGTTCTTC	CASSDRGVSYNEQFF
TRBD1	TRBJ2-7	TRBV5-8	NA	TGTGCCAGCACCCCTCGGACAGGGGGCTACGAGCAGTACTTC	CASTPRTGGYEQYF
NA	TRBJ1-5	TRBV7-2	NA	TGTGCCAGCAGCCACGGGACACCTAATCAGCCCCAGCATTTT	CASSHGTPNQPQHF
NA	TRBJ1-4	TRBV6-6	many	TGTGCCAGCAGTTACTCGGAACTGACTAATGAAAAACTGTTTTTT	CASSYSELTNEKLFF
NA	TRBJ2-5	TRBV7-9	NA	TGTGCCAGCAGCTTAGATGTGGAAACTATCGTATGGGGTTATAGCAATCAGCCCCAGTACTTC	CASSLDVETIVWGYSNQPQYF
NA	TRBJ2-2	TRBV29-1	NA	TGCAGCGTTGGCCGGACAGAAAACACCGGGGAGCTGTTTTTT	CSVGRTENTGELFF